These T cell receptor beta chains were read from a single sample in a study of cytomegalovirus exposure and HLA in healthy donors. Clones were sequenced by immunoSEQ multiplex PCR, and TCRdb holds only the in-frame ones, with some missing. The sample consists of approximately 100,000 clones, approximately 71% of them appearing once. The specimen sequenced was PBMCs. These receptors were obtained from a woman aged 70-85 years in good health and CMV-seropositive. Both conserved end residues are part of each CDR3. Each record gives: V gene, D gene, J gene, clone size, CDR3 DNA, CDR3 protein. A D gene is named only where the DNA matches it firmly. Clone sizes are given selectively: once, few, many, or a class where the clone is expanded.

TRBV9	TRBD1	TRBJ2-5	.	TGTGCCAGCAGCTCTACAGGGGGCGGAGAGACCCAGTACTTC	CASSSTGGGETQYF
TRBV7-9	.	TRBJ2-2	.	TGTGCCAGCAGCTTACGGCAGGGAACCGGGGAGCTGTTTTTT	CASSLRQGTGELFF
TRBV18	TRBD1	TRBJ2-2	.	TGTGCCAGCTCGGGACAGGGGGCCGCCGGGGAGCTGTTTTTT	CASSGQGAAGELFF
TRBV6-1	TRBD1	TRBJ1-2	.	TGTGCCAGCAGGGTGGGACAGGGGGTGGGAAATGGCTACACCTTC	CASRVGQGVGNGYTF
TRBV9	TRBD1	TRBJ1-6	.	TGTGCCAGCAGCGGGACAGGGGAAAGATCACCCCTCCACTTT	CASSGTGERSPLHF
TRBV7-6	.	TRBJ2-5	.	TGTGCCAGCAGCTTAGTTCTCCAAGAGACCCAGTACTTC	CASSLVLQETQYF
TRBV7-9	.	TRBJ2-3	.	TGTGCCAGCAGCCCACCCTTAGCCCGAGATACGCAGTATTTT	CASSPPLARDTQYF
TRBV7-2	.	TRBJ2-1	few	TGTGCCAGCAGCCTAGGGATACAGGGCTCCTACAATGAGCAGTTCTTC	CASSLGIQGSYNEQFF
TRBV7-2	.	TRBJ2-1	.	TGTGCCAGCAGAACTCCGGGACTGGAAATCAATGAGCAGTTCTTC	CASRTPGLEINEQFF
TRBV5-8	TRBD1	TRBJ1-6	once	TGTGCCAGCAGCACAGGGGCCTCTTCGAATTCACCCCTCCACTTT	CASSTGASSNSPLHF
TRBV18	.	TRBJ2-7	.	TGTGCCAGCTCACCTCGGGTCATTGGGGCCACTCGTGAGCAGTACTTC	CASSPRVIGATREQYF
TRBV11-3	TRBD1	TRBJ2-3	.	TGTGCCAGCAGCCGAGGTGGGACAGGGTCTTCGGATACGCAGTATTTT	CASSRGGTGSSDTQYF
TRBV6-5	.	TRBJ1-3	.	TGTGCCAGCAGTTACTCTTTATCCTCTGGAAACACCATATATTTT	CASSYSLSSGNTIYF
TRBV7-3	.	TRBJ2-3	.	TGTGCCAGCAGCTTAGATCAGGGGCGGACAGATACGCAGTATTTT	CASSLDQGRTDTQYF
TRBV14	.	TRBJ2-3	few	TGTGCCAGCAGCCAAGCAGGGTGGTCCACAGATACGCAGTATTTT	CASSQAGWSTDTQYF
TRBV29-1	TRBD1	TRBJ1-2	.	TGCAGCGTTGGACAGGGGGCTCACTATGGCTACACCTTC	CSVGQGAHYGYTF
TRBV4-1	.	TRBJ1-4	.	TGCGCCAGCAGCCAAGGGCCGGGACTGCAAGGTGAAAAACTGTTTTTT	CASSQGPGLQGEKLFF
TRBV19	.	TRBJ1-1	few	TGTGCCAGTAGTATCCAGAACACTGAAGCTTTCTTT	CASSIQNTEAFF
TRBV4-3	.	TRBJ1-1	.	TGCGCCAGCAGCCAAGAGGGGGGGGCGGGGGCTGAAGCTTTCTTT	CASSQEGGAGAEAFF
TRBV13	.	TRBJ1-3	.	TGTGCCAGCAGCTTAGAGTGGCAGGGCGCCGTGAACACCATATATTTT	CASSLEWQGAVNTIYF
TRBV6-5	.	TRBJ1-6	.	TGTGCCAGCAGTTACTCGAGGGAAAATTCACCCCTCCACTTT	CASSYSRENSPLHF
TRBV4-1	.	TRBJ1-1	.	TGCGCCAGCAGCCACCCCTGGGCGAGGAACACTGAAGCTTTCTTT	CASSHPWARNTEAFF
TRBV10-1	TRBD1	TRBJ2-2	.	TGCGCCAGCAGTTTGACAGGGTCAAGGGCCGGGGAGCTGTTTTTT	CASSLTGSRAGELFF
TRBV9	.	TRBJ1-1	.	TGTGCCAGCAGCGTAAGGGGAACGAACACTGAAGCTTTCTTT	CASSVRGTNTEAFF
TRBV13	TRBD2	TRBJ2-3	.	TGTGCCAGCAGACTTCCGGGACTAGGAGTCGCAGATACGCAGTATTTT	CASRLPGLGVADTQYF
TRBV7-3	.	TRBJ2-3	once	TGTGCCAGCAGCTCCCCCCCATCCGATACGCAGTATTTT	CASSSPPSDTQYF
TRBV4-3	TRBD1	TRBJ2-7	.	TGCGCCAGCAGCCCCATGACCGACAGGGACGAGCAGTACTTC	CASSPMTDRDEQYF
TRBV19	.	TRBJ1-5	.	TGTGCCAGTAGTATGGGTCACTATAGCAATCAGCCCCAGCATTTT	CASSMGHYSNQPQHF
TRBV5-6	.	TRBJ2-7	.	TGTGCCAGCAGGTTTACAGGGTTTTCGGGGGAGCAGTACTTC	CASRFTGFSGEQYF
TRBV7-2	TRBD2	TRBJ2-1	.	TGTGCCAGCAGCTTAGCTGGGCGGGGGGGAGAGTTCTTC	CASSLAGRGGEFF
TRBV30	.	TRBJ1-1	once	TGTGCCTGGAGTGCCAGGCGTACCACTGAAGCTTTCTTT	CAWSARRTTEAFF
TRBV10-1	.	TRBJ1-1	few	TGCGCCAGCAGTCTCAACTTGAACACTGAAGCTTTCTTT	CASSLNLNTEAFF
TRBV11-2	TRBD1	TRBJ2-5	once	TGTGCCAGCAGCTCATCGGACAGGGGGGGAAAGACCCAGTACTTC	CASSSSDRGGKTQYF
TRBV30	.	TRBJ1-1	.	TGTGCTGCAATGGAAAGAGGAACAATCAAGGCTTTCTTT	CAAMERGTIKAFF
TRBV7-2	.	TRBJ1-2	.	TGTGCCAGCAGCTTGCCAGTATCTAACTATGGCTACACCTTC	CASSLPVSNYGYTF
TRBV7-2	.	TRBJ1-6	.	TGTGCCAGCAGCGAACAGATGAGCTCCTATAATTCACCCCTCCACTTT	CASSEQMSSYNSPLHF
TRBV2	TRBD2	TRBJ2-2	.	TGTGCCAGCAGTCGGGGGGACACCGGGGAGCTGTTTTTT	CASSRGDTGELFF
TRBV6-5	TRBD1	TRBJ1-5	.	TGTGCCAGCAGTACAGGGGGCGTCTGGCATTTT	CASSTGGVWHF
TRBV2	.	TRBJ1-1	.	TGTGCCAGCAGTGCTCAGTTCGCCAACACTGAAGCTTTCTTT	CASSAQFANTEAFF
TRBV13	.	TRBJ2-6	few	TGTGCCAGCAGCCCAAGCCCCAGGGCTGGGGCCAACGTCCTGACTTTC	CASSPSPRAGANVLTF
TRBV5-6	TRBD1	TRBJ2-4	.	TGTGCCAGCAGCTGGGCGGGACAGGGTGGGAACATTCAGTACTTC	CASSWAGQGGNIQYF
TRBV2	.	TRBJ1-6	.	TGTGCCAGCAGTGATTTCCAGAATTCACCCCTCCACTTT	CASSDFQNSPLHF
TRBV6-1	.	TRBJ1-4	.	TGTGCCAGCAGGCTCCGGGGAACTAATGAAAAACTGTTTTTT	CASRLRGTNEKLFF
TRBV5-1	TRBD1	TRBJ1-1	.	TGCGCCAGCAGTCCGGACAGGGGGAACACTGAAGCTTTCTTT	CASSPDRGNTEAFF
TRBV6-5	.	TRBJ2-7	few	TGTGCCAGCAGTTACTCGAGGGAGTTCTACGAGCAGTACTTC	CASSYSREFYEQYF
TRBV10-1	.	TRBJ1-2	.	TGCGCCAGCAGTGTGCGGGGGGCTCTGAAGGGGTACTATGGCTACACCTTC	CASSVRGALKGYYGYTF
TRBV30	TRBD2	TRBJ2-2	.	TGTGCCTGGAGGGGGGAGCGGGGCCGCGGGGGCACCGGGGAGCTGTTTTTT	CAWRGERGRGGTGELFF
TRBV7-2	.	TRBJ1-2	.	TGTGCCAGCAGCGCCAGGGGTGGCTACACCTTC	CASSARGGYTF
TRBV6-5	TRBD1	TRBJ1-2	.	TGTGCCAGCGGACAGGGAAAGTATGGCTACACCTTC	CASGQGKYGYTF
TRBV4-1	TRBD1	TRBJ1-4	.	TGCGCCAGCAGCCAAGGGACAGGGGTTGAAAAACTGTTTTTT	CASSQGTGVEKLFF
TRBV20-1	.	TRBJ1-2	.	TGCAGTGCTACAGGGGTCTATGGCTACACCTTC	CSATGVYGYTF
TRBV30	.	TRBJ2-5	.	TGTGCCTGGAGTCTCGGGACTCAGTACCAAGAGACCCAGTACTTC	CAWSLGTQYQETQYF
TRBV5-1	.	TRBJ2-7	.	TGCGCCAGCAGCACCGGACTCCACCCGGCCGAGCAGTACTTC	CASSTGLHPAEQYF
TRBV7-2	TRBD1	TRBJ1-2	.	TGTGCCAGCAGAACTAACCAGGGGGAGGGCTACACCTTC	CASRTNQGEGYTF